This T cell receptor (beta chain) was profiled in a study of T cell repertoires in cytomegalovirus infection. In the study overall: Used in the study were CMV epitopes, some recently identified and HLA-C-restricted, others well-studied and HLA-B-restricted. Public TCR beta signatures marked donors with CMV infection and the matching HLA.

Study-level findings and limits: CMV-specific TCR beta clonotypes restricted by HLA-C were the ones dominating the ex vivo response.

The CDR3 is made up of 16 amino acids. The ends were cut back, 0 bases at V and 1 base at J, with 12 bases in the middle. CDR1 is MGHRA and CDR2 is YSYEKL in the germline V gene. With respect to this clonotype: The antigen remains unidentified.

TCRdb reprocessed the reads via MiXCR and lists one record per CDR3 protein. The sample consists of under 850,000 distinct CDR3 sequences, approximately 33% of them appearing once. V and J are TRBV4-1 and TRBJ1-1; maybe TRBD1 (6 bases). This TCR was recovered from a human donor in good health (CMV status not recorded). Some clones in this sample may be carry-over from other donors' samples. Specimen: cultured PBMCs, collected from culture after CMV antigen stimulation. CDR3 region: CASSQERQVANTEAFF. CDR3 in DNA: TGCGCCAGCAGCCAAGAAAGACAGGTGGCGAACACTGAAGCTTTCTTT.